The 14 T cell receptor beta chains given below trace back to one sample, sequenced in a study of blood T cells in healthy people across ages. A second PCR, run for roughly 6 to 11 cycles, used a sample-barcoded 5' primer plus a J-beta primer mix. MiXCR, run by TCRdb on the 5' RACE reads, gives a single entry per CDR3 protein. The data contain roughly 2 million distinct CDR3 sequences, less than 50% of them singletons. Input material: blood. Source of these receptors: a woman aged 40 to 49 in good health.

The rearrangement joins TRBV7-2 to TRBJ1-5; D is unresolved. CDR3 length equals 15 residues. Looked up from germline, CDR1 is SGHTA and CDR2 is FQGNSA. V lost 8 bases, J lost 6 bases, and 20 bases lay in between. The CDR3 reads CASRLISPHPQPQHF. The CDR3 bases are TGTGCCAGCCGATTAATCTCCCCCCACCCTCAGCCCCAGCATTTT.

The chain carries TRBV20-1 and TRBJ2-7; D possibly corresponds to TRBD2 (5 bases). With 6 bases removed from V and 4 bases from J, the gap between germline ends came to 13 bases. CDR1 and CDR2 (germline): DFQATT, SNEGSKA (reference sequence). The CDR3 sequence is 12 residues long. CDR3 in amino acids: CSAEEVDYEQYF. Here the CDR3 DNA reads TGCAGTGCCGAGGAGGTAGATTACGAGCAGTACTTC.

This clonotype is a singleton in its sample. The genes are TRBV4-3 and TRBJ2-5; TRBD2 aligns across 9 bases. Germline V lookup: CDR1 LGHNA, CDR2 YSLEER. V gave up 0 bases and J gave up 11 bases; unmatched junction bases: 25. The CDR3 has 20 amino acids. The CDR3 nucleotides are TGCGCCAGCAGCCAAGAGGGTCAGTTCGGGCGGGGGGGTACCTACAATGAGCAGTACTTC. This gives the protein CASSQEGQFGRGGTYNEQYF.

The V gene is TRBV6-1, the J gene TRBJ2-5; 7 bases line up with TRBD2. Looked up from germline, CDR1 is MNHNS and CDR2 is SASEGT. The CDR3 runs to 15 residues. J was trimmed by 5 bases and V by 2 bases; bases with no gene match: 8. CDR3 sequence (DNA): TGTGCCAGCAGTGAATTGGCTCCCGGGGGGGAGACCCAGTACTTC. Translated: CASSELAPGGETQYF.

This clonotype was picked up a small number of times. The V gene is TRBV7-9, the J gene TRBJ2-7, with TRBD2 identical over 8 bases. This CDR3 has 14 amino acids. Trimming removed 2 bases from V and 3 bases from J; junction bases left unmatched: 3. The V gene's germline CDR1 is SEHNR and CDR2 FQNEAQ (reference sequence). CDR3 bases: TGTGCCAGCAGCTTAACGGGGGGGAACTACGAGCAGTACTTC. It yields the protein CASSLTGGNYEQYF.

The V call is TRBV6-2 or TRBV6-3, the J call TRBJ2-7; 7 nucleotides align to TRBD1. Losses at the gene ends were 6 bases for V and 2 bases for J; bases not matched to a gene: 19. The CDR3 has 18 residues. From germline, CDR1 is MNHEY and CDR2 SVGEGT. The CDR3 reads CASRYATGPYHFTYEQYF. Here the CDR3 DNA reads TGTGCCAGCAGATACGCGACAGGGCCATACCACTTTACCTACGAGCAGTACTTC.

The V and J genes are TRBV3-1 and TRBJ2-5, with D tentatively TRBD1 or TRBD2 (5 bases each). This CDR3 region has 14 residues. CDR1 and CDR2 from the germline V gene are LGHDT and YNNKEL (reference sequence). V was clipped by 6 bases and J by 7 bases, with 18 bases between them. CDR3 sequence: CASSQPGPAATQYF. The CDR3 DNA is TGTGCCAGCAGTCAGCCGGGACCAGCGGCGACCCAGTACTTC.

The chain is built from TRBV6-4 and TRBJ2-3, with D unresolved. Germline CDR1 is MRHNA and CDR2 is SNTAGT. The V end lost 3 bases, the J end lost 4 bases, and 8 bases lay between the germline ends. The length of the CDR3 is 13 residues. In DNA form, the CDR3 reads TGTGCCAGCAGTGAAGTTCGGTCAGATACGCAGTATTTT. Translating gives CASSEVRSDTQYF.

This clonotype turned up a few times. V and J are TRBV2 and TRBJ2-3, with D unresolved. The V end was cut by 11 bases, the J end by 1 base, with 16 bases between. Germline V lookup: CDR1 SNHLY, CDR2 FYNNEI. This CDR3 contains 14 residues. This chain's CDR3 is CAGSSERRTDTQYF. The CDR3 nucleotides read TGTGCCGGTTCCAGCGAACGTCGCACAGATACGCAGTATTTT.

The V gene is TRBV25-1, the J gene TRBJ1-2; TRBD1 agrees at 9 bases. J gave up 4 bases and V 4 bases, and 7 bases lay outside the gene matches. Germline V gene data show CDR1 as MGHDK and CDR2 as SYGVNS. The CDR3 contains 15 residues. The CDR3 sequence is CASSALGQGSYGYTF. The CDR3 nucleotides are TGTGCCAGCAGTGCCCTTGGACAGGGGAGCTATGGCTACACCTTC.

This clonotype was seen a few times. The chain has TRBV12-5 and TRBJ2-3; 7 bases match TRBD1. The CDR3 sequence is 14 residues long. V shed 6 bases and J 2 bases; nucleotides not matched to a gene: 5. Per the germline V gene, CDR1 is LGHNT and CDR2 is FRNRAP. For the CDR3, the DNA is TGTGCTAGTGGAGAGGGGACAGCCACAGATACGCAGTATTTT. Translated: CASGEGTATDTQYF. Full variable domain (rest looked up from reference TRBV12-5 and TRBJ2-3): DARVTQTPRHKVTEMGQEVTMRCQPILGHNTVFWYRQTMMQGLELLAYFRNRAPLDDSGMPKDRFSAEMPDATLATLKIQPSEPRDSAVYFCASGEGTATDTQYFGPGTRLTVL.

The chain recombines TRBV5-6 with TRBJ2-7; 8 bases align to TRBD1. CDR1 SGHDT and CDR2 YYEEEE come from the germline V gene. The junction had 7 bases not matched to a gene; V was cut back by 4 bases and J by 1 base. The CDR3 contains 15 residues. CDR3 bases: TGTGCCAGCAGCCGTCCTCAGGGGGCATCCTACGAGCAGTACTTC. Translating it yields CASSRPQGASYEQYF.

This clonotype was picked up a small number of times. The genes are TRBV20-1 and TRBJ2-7, with D maybe TRBD2 (6 bases). The V end was cut by 8 bases, the J end by 10 bases, with 24 bases between. Germline V lookup: CDR1 DFQATT, CDR2 SNEGSKA (reference sequence). The CDR3 is 13 amino acids. CDR3 DNA sequence: TGCAGTACAGAAATTCTAGGGACTCGAACCCAGTACTTC. This encodes CSTEILGTRTQYF.

The rearrangement uses TRBV11-1 and TRBJ2-5, with TRBD2 matching 8 bases. V shed 7 bases, J shed 2 bases, and the junction held 6 bases outside the gene matches. The CDR3 runs 14 residues. Germline CDR1 is SGHAT and CDR2 is FQDESV (reference sequence). CDR3 loop: CASTIRGGQETQYF. In DNA form, the CDR3 reads TGTGCCAGCACAATCCGGGGGGGACAAGAGACCCAGTACTTC.